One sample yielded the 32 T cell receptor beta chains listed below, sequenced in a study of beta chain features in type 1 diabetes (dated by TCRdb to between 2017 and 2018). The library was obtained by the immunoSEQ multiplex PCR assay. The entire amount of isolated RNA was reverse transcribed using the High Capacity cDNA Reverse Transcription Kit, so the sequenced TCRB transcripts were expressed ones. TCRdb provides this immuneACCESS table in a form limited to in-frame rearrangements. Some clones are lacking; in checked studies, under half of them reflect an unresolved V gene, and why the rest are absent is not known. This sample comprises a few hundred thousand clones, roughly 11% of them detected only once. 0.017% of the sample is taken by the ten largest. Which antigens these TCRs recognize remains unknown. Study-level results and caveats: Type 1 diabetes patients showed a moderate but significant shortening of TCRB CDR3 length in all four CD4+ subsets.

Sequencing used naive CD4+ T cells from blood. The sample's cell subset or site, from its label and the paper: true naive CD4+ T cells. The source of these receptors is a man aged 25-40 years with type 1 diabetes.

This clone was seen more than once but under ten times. In DNA, the CDR3 is TGCGCCAGCAGCTGGGGACTAGCGGGGGTTGCAGATACGCAGTATTTT. Residues: CASSWGLAGVADTQYF. This chain connects TRBV5-1 to TRBJ2-3; TRBD2 aligns across 14 bases. This CDR3 comprises 16 residues. Unmatched junction bases numbered 4, after V lost 3 bases and J lost 4 bases. CDR1 is SGHRS, CDR2 YFSETQ, per germline.

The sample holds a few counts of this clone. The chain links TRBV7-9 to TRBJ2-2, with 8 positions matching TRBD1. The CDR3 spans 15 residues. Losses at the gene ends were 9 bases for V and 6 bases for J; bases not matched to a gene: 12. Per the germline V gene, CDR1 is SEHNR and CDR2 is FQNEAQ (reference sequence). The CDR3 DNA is TGTGCCAGGGGAATTGGCGAACAGGGGGCCGGGGAGCTGTTTTTT. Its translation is CARGIGEQGAGELFF.

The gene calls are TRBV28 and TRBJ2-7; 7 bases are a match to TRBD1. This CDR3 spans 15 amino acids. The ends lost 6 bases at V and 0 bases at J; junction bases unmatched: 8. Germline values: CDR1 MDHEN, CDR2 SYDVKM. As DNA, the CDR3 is TGTGCCAGCAGCCCCGGGACAGAGAGCTCCTACGAGCAGTACTTC. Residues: CASSPGTESSYEQYF.

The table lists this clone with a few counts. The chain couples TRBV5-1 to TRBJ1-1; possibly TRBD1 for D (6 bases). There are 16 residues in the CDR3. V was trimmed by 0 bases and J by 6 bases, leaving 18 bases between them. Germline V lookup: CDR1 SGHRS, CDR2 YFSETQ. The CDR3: CASSLAGWGLAPEAFF. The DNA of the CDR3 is TGCGCCAGCAGCTTGGCCGGATGGGGGCTAGCCCCTGAAGCTTTCTTT.

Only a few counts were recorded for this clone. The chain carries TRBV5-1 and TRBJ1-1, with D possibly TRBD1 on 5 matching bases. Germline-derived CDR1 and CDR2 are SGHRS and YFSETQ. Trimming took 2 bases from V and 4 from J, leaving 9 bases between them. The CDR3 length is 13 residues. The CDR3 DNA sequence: TGCGCCAGCAGCTTTGACAGCAGCACTGAAGCTTTCTTT. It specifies CASSFDSSTEAFF.

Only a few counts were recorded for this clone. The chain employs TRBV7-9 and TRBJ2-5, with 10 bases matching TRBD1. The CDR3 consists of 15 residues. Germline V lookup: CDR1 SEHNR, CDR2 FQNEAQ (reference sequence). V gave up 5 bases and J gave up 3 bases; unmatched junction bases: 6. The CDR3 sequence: CASSRTGQGEETQYF. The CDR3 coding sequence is TGTGCCAGCAGCCGAACTGGACAGGGGGAAGAGACCCAGTACTTC.

CDR3 coding DNA: TGTGCCAGCAGCTATGGACAGGGGGCGTCCAATGAGCAGTTCTTC. It is translated as CASSYGQGASNEQFF. This chain connects TRBV5-4 to TRBJ2-1, with TRBD1 matching over 11 bases. The V and J ends lost 3 bases and 6 bases, in that order; junction bases with no gene match: 5. Germline loops: CDR1 SGHNT, CDR2 YYREEE (reference sequence). This CDR3 region has 15 residues.

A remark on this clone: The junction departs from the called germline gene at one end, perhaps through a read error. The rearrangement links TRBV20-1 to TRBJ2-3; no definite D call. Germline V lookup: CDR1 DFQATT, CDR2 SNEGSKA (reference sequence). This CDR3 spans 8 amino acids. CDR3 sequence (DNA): TGCAGTGCTAGAGGAGGTTTATTT. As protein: CSARGGLF.

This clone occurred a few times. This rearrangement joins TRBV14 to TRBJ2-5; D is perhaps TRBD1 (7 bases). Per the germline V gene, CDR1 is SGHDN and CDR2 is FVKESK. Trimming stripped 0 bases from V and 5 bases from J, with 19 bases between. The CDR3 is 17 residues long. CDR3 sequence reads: CASSQDRLRDRTETQYF. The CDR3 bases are TGTGCCAGCAGCCAAGATCGCCTGCGGGACAGAACGGAGACCCAGTACTTC.

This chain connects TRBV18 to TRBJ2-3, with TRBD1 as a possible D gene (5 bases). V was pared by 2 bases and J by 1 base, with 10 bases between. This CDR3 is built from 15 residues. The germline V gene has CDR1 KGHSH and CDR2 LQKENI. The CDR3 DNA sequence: TGTGCCAGCTCACCAGCAGGGCGAGGCACAGATACGCAGTATTTT. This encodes CASSPAGRGTDTQYF.

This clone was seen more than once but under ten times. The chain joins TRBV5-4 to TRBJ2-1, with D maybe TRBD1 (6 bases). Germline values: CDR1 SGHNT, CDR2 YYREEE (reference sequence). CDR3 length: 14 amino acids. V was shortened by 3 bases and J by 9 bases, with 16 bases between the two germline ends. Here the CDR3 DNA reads TGTGCCAGCAGCTACCAACAGGGAAAGACTGAGCAGTTCTTC. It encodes CASSYQQGKTEQFF.

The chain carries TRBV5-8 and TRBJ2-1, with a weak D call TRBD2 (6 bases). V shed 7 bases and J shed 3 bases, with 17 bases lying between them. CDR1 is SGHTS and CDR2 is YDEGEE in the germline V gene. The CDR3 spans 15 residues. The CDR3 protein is CASQQGGTIYNEQFF. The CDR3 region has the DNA TGTGCCAGCCAACAAGGAGGGACGATCTACAATGAGCAGTTCTTC.

The DNA of the CDR3 is TGTGCCAGCCGGGGGGGGAATGAAAAACTGTTTTTT. As protein: CASRGGNEKLFF. The chain links TRBV6-6 to TRBJ1-4; maybe TRBD1 (5 bases). Germline V lookup: CDR1 MNHNY, CDR2 SVGAGI (reference sequence). CDR3 length: 12 amino acids. Trimming removed 8 bases at V and 5 bases at J, with 9 bases between.

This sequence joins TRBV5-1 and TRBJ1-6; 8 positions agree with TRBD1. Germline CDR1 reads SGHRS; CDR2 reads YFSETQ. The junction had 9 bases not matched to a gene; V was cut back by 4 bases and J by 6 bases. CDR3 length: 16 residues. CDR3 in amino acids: CASSLGQGGINSPLHF. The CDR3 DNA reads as TGCGCCAGCAGCCTCGGACAGGGTGGAATTAATTCACCCCTCCACTTT.

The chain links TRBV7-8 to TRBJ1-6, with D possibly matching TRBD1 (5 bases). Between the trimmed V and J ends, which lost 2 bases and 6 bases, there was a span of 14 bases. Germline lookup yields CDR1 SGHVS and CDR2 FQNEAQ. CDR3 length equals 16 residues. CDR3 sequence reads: CASSLIGRVGNSPLHF. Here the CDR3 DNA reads TGTGCCAGCAGCTTAATCGGCAGGGTCGGTAATTCACCCCTCCACTTT. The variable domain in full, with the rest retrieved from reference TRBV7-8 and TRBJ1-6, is GAGVSQSPRYKVAKRGQDVALRCDPISGHVSLFWYQQALGQGPEFLTYFQNEAQLDKSGLPSDRFFAERPEGSVSTLKIQRTQQEDSAVYLCASSLIGRVGNSPLHFGNGTRLTVT.

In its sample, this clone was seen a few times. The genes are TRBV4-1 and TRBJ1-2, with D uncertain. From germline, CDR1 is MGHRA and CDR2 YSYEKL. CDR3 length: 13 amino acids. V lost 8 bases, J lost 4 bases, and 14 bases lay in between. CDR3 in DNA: TGCGCCAGCGCCAGGTTCTTTCTCTATGGCTACACCTTC. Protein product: CASARFFLYGYTF.

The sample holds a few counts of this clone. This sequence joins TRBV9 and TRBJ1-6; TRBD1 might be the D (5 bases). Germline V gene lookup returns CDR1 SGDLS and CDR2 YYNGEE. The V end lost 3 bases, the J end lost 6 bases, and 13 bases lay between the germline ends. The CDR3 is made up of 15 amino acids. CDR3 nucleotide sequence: TGTGCCAGCAGCGCTTCTGTGGACATTAATTCACCCCTCCACTTT. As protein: CASSASVDINSPLHF.

The CDR3, as DNA: TGTGCCAGCAGCTTAGGTCGGGGTTCTGGGGCCAACGTCCTGACTTTC. Translation: CASSLGRGSGANVLTF. The chain employs TRBV7-2 and TRBJ2-6; weak D call: TRBD2 (5 bases). Trimming took off 1 base at V and 1 base at J, with 8 bases between the two ends. This CDR3 has 16 amino acids. The V gene's germline CDR1 is SGHTA and CDR2 FQGNSA.

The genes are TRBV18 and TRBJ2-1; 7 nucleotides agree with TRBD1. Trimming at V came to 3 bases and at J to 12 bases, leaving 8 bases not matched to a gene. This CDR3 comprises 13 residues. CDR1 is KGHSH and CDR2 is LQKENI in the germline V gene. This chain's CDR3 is CASSPGTEDRQFF. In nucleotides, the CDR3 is TGTGCCAGCTCACCCGGGACAGAGGATAGGCAGTTCTTC.

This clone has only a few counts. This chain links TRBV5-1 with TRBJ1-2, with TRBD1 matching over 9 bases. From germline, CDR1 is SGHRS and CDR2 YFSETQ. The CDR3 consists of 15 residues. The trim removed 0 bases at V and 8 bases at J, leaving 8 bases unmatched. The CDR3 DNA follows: TGCGCCAGCAGCTTGGAGACAGGGGGTCGGAACGGCTACACCTTC. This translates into CASSLETGGRNGYTF. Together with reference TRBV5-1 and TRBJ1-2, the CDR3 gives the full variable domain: KAGVTQTPRYLIKTRGQQVTLSCSPISGHRSVSWYQQTPGQGLQFLFEYFSETQRNKGNFPGRFSGRQFSNSRSEMNVSTLELGDSALYLCASSLETGGRNGYTFGSGTRLTVV.

DNA for the CDR3: TGTGCCAGCAGCCCCAGGGGGGCCAAAAACATTCAGTACTTC. Translation gives CASSPRGAKNIQYF. This sequence joins TRBV5-8 and TRBJ2-4; 7 bases map to TRBD1. V lost 4 bases and J lost 1; bases outside the gene matches: 2. Germline V CDR1 and CDR2: SGHTS, YDEGEE. The CDR3 sequence is 14 residues long.

This chain's CDR3 is CASSPGLADYEQYF. CDR3 DNA: TGTGCCAGCTCACCTGGACTAGCAGACTACGAGCAGTACTTC. The V and J genes are TRBV18 and TRBJ2-7; 8 bases map to TRBD2. Germline values: CDR1 KGHSH, CDR2 LQKENI. This CDR3 spans 14 amino acids. J lost 3 bases, V lost 3 bases, and 4 bases had no gene match.

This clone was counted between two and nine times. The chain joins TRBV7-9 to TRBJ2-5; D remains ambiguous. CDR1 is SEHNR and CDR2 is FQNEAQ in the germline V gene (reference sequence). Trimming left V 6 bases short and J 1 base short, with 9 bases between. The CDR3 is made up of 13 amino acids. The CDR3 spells CASSPRSQETQYF. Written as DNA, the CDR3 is TGTGCCAGCAGTCCCCGTTCCCAAGAGACCCAGTACTTC.

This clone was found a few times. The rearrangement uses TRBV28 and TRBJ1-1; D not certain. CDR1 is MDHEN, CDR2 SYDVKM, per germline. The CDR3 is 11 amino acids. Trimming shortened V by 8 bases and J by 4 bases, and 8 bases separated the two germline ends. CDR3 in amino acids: CASLSSTEAFF. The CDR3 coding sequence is TGTGCCAGCCTCTCGAGCACTGAAGCTTTCTTT. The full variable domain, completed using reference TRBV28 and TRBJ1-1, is DVKVTQSSRYLVKRTGEKVFLECVQDMDHENMFWYRQDPGLGLRLIYFSYDVKMKEKGDIPEGYSVSREKKERFSLILESASTNQTSMYLCASLSSTEAFFGQGTRLTVV.

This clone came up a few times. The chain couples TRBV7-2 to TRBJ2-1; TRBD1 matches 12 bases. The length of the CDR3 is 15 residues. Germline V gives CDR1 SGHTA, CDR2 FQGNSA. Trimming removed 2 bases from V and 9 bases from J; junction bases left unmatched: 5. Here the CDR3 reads CASSLWDRGPTEQFF. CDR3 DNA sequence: TGTGCCAGCAGCTTATGGGACAGGGGGCCGACTGAGCAGTTCTTC.

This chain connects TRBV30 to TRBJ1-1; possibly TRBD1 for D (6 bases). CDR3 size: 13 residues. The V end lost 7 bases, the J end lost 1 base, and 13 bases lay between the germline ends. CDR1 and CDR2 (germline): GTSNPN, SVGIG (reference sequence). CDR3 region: CASTLTGNTEAFF. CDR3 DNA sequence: TGTGCCTCCACCCTGACAGGGAACACTGAAGCTTTCTTT.

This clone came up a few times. The chain's CDR3 is CSVRDRETTGELFF. In nucleotides, the CDR3 is TGCAGCGTTCGGGACAGGGAGACCACCGGGGAGCTGTTTTTT. V and J are TRBV29-1 and TRBJ2-2; 9 bases map to TRBD1. Trimming at V came to 5 bases and at J to 4 bases, leaving 5 bases not matched to a gene. Germline-derived CDR1 and CDR2 are SQVTM and ANQGSEA. This CDR3 has 14 residues.

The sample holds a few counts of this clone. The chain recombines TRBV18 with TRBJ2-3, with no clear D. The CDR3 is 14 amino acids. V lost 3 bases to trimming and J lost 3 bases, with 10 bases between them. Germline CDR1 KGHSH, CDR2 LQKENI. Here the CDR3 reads CASSPTGPTDTQYF. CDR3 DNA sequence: TGTGCCAGCTCACCGACGGGTCCGACAGATACGCAGTATTTT.

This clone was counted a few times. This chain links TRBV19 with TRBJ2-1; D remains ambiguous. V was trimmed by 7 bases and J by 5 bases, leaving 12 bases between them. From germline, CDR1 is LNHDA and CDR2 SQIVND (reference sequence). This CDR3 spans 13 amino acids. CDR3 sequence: CASTPERHNEQFF. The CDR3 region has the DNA TGTGCCAGTACCCCGGAGAGGCACAATGAGCAGTTCTTC.

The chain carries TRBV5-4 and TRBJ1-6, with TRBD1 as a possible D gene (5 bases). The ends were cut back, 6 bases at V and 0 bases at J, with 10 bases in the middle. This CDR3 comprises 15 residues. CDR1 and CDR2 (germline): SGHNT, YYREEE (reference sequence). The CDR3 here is CASTRGGSYNSPLHF. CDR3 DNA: TGTGCCAGCACCCGGGGGGGCTCCTATAATTCACCCCTCCACTTT.

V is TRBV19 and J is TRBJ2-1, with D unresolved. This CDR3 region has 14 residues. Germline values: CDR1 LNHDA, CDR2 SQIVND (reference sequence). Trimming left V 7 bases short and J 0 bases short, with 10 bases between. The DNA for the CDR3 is TGTGCCAGTAAAATAAAGAGCTCCTACAATGAGCAGTTCTTC. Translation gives CASKIKSSYNEQFF. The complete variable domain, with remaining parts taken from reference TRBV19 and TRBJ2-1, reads DGGITQSPKYLFRKEGQNVTLSCEQNLNHDAMYWYRQDPGQGLRLIYYSQIVNDFQKGDIAEGYSVSREKKESFPLTVTSAQKNPTAFYLCASKIKSSYNEQFFGPGTRLTVL.

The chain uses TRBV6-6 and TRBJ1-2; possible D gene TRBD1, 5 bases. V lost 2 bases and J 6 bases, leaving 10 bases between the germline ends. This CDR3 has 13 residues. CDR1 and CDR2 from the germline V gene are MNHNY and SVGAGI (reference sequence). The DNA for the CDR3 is TGTGCCAGCAGTTACGTGCAGGGCCATGGCTACACCTTC. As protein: CASSYVQGHGYTF.